One and the same sample provided the 25 T cell receptor beta chains below, sequenced in a study of cytomegalovirus exposure and HLA in healthy donors (dated by TCRdb to between 2016 and 2019). Receptor amplification or capture employed the immunoSEQ multiplex PCR assay. The multiplex PCR relied on a mix of 60 forward primers for TCR Vbeta segments and 13 reverse primers for TCR Jbeta segments. The table was pulled from immuneACCESS by TCRdb, which kept in-frame rearrangements only. Such tables lose some clones; where checked, under half of the loss comes from unresolved V genes, and the rest has no known cause. In all, the sample holds roughly 200,000 clones, and about 80% of those were seen once. The ten largest make up roughly 2% of the sample. Specimen: PBMCs. The receptors derive from a man aged 25-45 years in good health and CMV-seronegative.

The J gene is TRBJ2-1, the V gene TRBV5-5, with 11 bases aligning to TRBD2. Germline V gives CDR1 SGHKS, CDR2 YYEKEE (reference sequence). This CDR3 spans 17 amino acids. V lost 1 base, J lost 4 bases, and 7 bases stayed unmatched. The CDR3 DNA is TGTGCCAGCAGCTTGACAGTAGGGACTAGCGGTTACAATGAGCAGTTCTTC. Translation gives CASSLTVGTSGYNEQFF.

This clone has just one count. V usage is TRBV28 and J usage is TRBJ1-4; D call uncertain. Germline V CDR1 and CDR2: MDHEN, SYDVKM. The CDR3 spans 15 residues. V lost 8 bases to trimming and J lost 3 bases, with 16 bases between them. The CDR3 is CASGGLSVSNEKLFF. CDR3 DNA: TGTGCCAGCGGTGGCTTAAGTGTCTCTAATGAAAAACTGTTTTTT. The full variable domain, with the rest looked up from reference TRBV28 and TRBJ1-4, is DVKVTQSSRYLVKRTGEKVFLECVQDMDHENMFWYRQDPGLGLRLIYFSYDVKMKEKGDIPEGYSVSREKKERFSLILESASTNQTSMYLCASGGLSVSNEKLFFGSGTQLSVL.

In its sample, this clone was seen once. The V gene is TRBV5-4, the J gene TRBJ1-2, with TRBD1 as a possible D gene (5 bases). The V end was cut by 4 bases, the J end by 7 bases, with 17 bases between. This CDR3 is built from 14 residues. CDR1 is SGHNT, CDR2 YYREEE, per germline (reference sequence). Written as DNA, the CDR3 is TGTGCCAGCAGCCCCAGGGTGGGCGAAGGTGGCTACACCTTC. It codes for CASSPRVGEGGYTF. Using reference TRBV5-4 and TRBJ1-2 for the parts outside the CDR3, the full variable domain is ETGVTQSPTHLIKTRGQQVTLRCSSQSGHNTVSWYQQALGQGPQFIFQYYREEENGRGNFPPRFSGLQFPNYSSELNVNALELDDSALYLCASSPRVGEGGYTFGSGTRLTVV.

The chain links TRBV9 to TRBJ1-5, with TRBD1 matching 7 bases. V lost 0 bases, J lost 7 bases, and 7 bases stayed unmatched. The CDR3 sequence is 15 residues long. Looked up from germline, CDR1 is SGDLS and CDR2 is YYNGEE. The CDR3 sequence: CASSVGTGPGQPQHF. In DNA, the CDR3 is TGTGCCAGCAGCGTAGGGACAGGCCCGGGACAGCCCCAGCATTTT.

The J gene is TRBJ1-3, the V gene TRBV28, with D uncertain. Trimming stripped 3 bases from V and 0 bases from J, with 9 bases between. The CDR3 contains 15 residues. Per the germline V gene, CDR1 is MDHEN and CDR2 is SYDVKM. The DNA of the CDR3 is TGTGCCAGCAGTTTGGCGGATAACTCTGGAAACACCATATATTTT. It translates to CASSLADNSGNTIYF. Using reference TRBV28 and TRBJ1-3 for the parts outside the CDR3, the full variable domain is DVKVTQSSRYLVKRTGEKVFLECVQDMDHENMFWYRQDPGLGLRLIYFSYDVKMKEKGDIPEGYSVSREKKERFSLILESASTNQTSMYLCASSLADNSGNTIYFGEGSWLTVV.

V usage is TRBV5-6 and J usage is TRBJ1-5; D gene ambiguous. Germline assignment: CDR1 SGHDT and CDR2 YYEEEE. V gave up 4 bases and J gave up 2 bases, with 16 bases separating them. The CDR3 covers 16 residues. CDR3 bases: TGTGCCAGCAGCATTACGGGGAGAGGAGGCAATCAGCCCCAGCATTTT. Residues: CASSITGRGGNQPQHF. The whole variable domain, filled in from reference TRBV5-6 and TRBJ1-5, reads DAGVTQSPTHLIKTRGQQVTLRCSPKSGHDTVSWYQQALGQGPQFIFQYYEEEERQRGNFPDRFSGHQFPNYSSELNVNALLLGDSALYLCASSITGRGGNQPQHFGDGTRLSIL.

Ten or more counts support this clone. The gene calls are TRBV6-4 and TRBJ2-1; D remains ambiguous. Trimming removed 0 bases at V and 9 bases at J, with 15 bases between. Germline CDR1 reads MRHNA; CDR2 reads SNTAGT. This CDR3 is 15 amino acids long. Here the CDR3 DNA reads TGTGCCAGCAGTGACTCTTTAGAACTCCGAGGTGAGCAGTTCTTC. Translation gives CASSDSLELRGEQFF.

V usage is TRBV7-6 and J usage is TRBJ2-5, with D perhaps matching TRBD1 (5 bases). Between the trimmed V and J ends, which lost 5 bases and 2 bases, there was a span of 9 bases. CDR3 length: 13 amino acids. Looked up from germline, CDR1 is SGHVS and CDR2 is FNYEAQ. DNA of the CDR3: TGTGCCAGCAGCCGAAGACAGCAAGAGACCCAGTACTTC. Its translation: CASSRRQQETQYF.

The V and J genes are TRBV4-1 and TRBJ2-3; no firm D call. Per germline, CDR1 MGHRA and CDR2 YSYEKL. V was cut by 3 bases and J by 2 bases, with 3 bases left in between. The CDR3 loop spans 12 amino acids. This chain's CDR3 is CASSHLTDTQYF. The CDR3 DNA is TGCGCCAGCAGCCACCTCACAGATACGCAGTATTTT.

The chain uses TRBV6-1 and TRBJ2-7; perhaps TRBD2 as D (6 bases). Deletions cut 3 bases from V and 6 bases from J, with 21 bases between. The CDR3 runs to 16 residues. Germline V gives CDR1 MNHNS, CDR2 SASEGT. In nucleotides, the CDR3 is TGTGCCAGCAGTGAGTATCAGGGACTGACGGGAAGCGAGCAGTACTTC. Its protein product is CASSEYQGLTGSEQYF.

As to this clone: The same CDR3 can be traced to other DNA sequences in this sample. The J gene is TRBJ1-5, the V gene TRBV29-1; TRBD1 aligns across 7 bases. Germline V gene data show CDR1 as SQVTM and CDR2 as ANQGSEA. The V and J ends lost 6 bases and 2 bases, in that order; junction bases with no gene match: 1. The CDR3 runs 12 residues. The DNA of the CDR3 is TGCAGCGTCGGACAGGGCAATCAGCCCCAGCATTTT. It codes for CSVGQGNQPQHF.

The chain recombines TRBV28 with TRBJ2-5; 7 bases are a match to TRBD1. The germline V gene encodes CDR1 MDHEN and CDR2 SYDVKM. The CDR3 has 14 residues. The J segment lost 1 base and the V segment lost 9 bases, leaving 8 bases of the junction unmatched. In DNA form, the CDR3 reads TGTGCCAGTAAGCCCGGGACAGCCCAAGAGACCCAGTACTTC. Protein sequence: CASKPGTAQETQYF. Variable domain in full (rest from reference TRBV28 and TRBJ2-5): DVKVTQSSRYLVKRTGEKVFLECVQDMDHENMFWYRQDPGLGLRLIYFSYDVKMKEKGDIPEGYSVSREKKERFSLILESASTNQTSMYLCASKPGTAQETQYFGPGTRLLVL.

The chain joins TRBV27 to TRBJ1-5, with D possibly being TRBD1 (6 bases). CDR1 is MNHEY and CDR2 is SMNVEV in the germline V gene (reference sequence). The CDR3 extends over 13 amino acids. The V end was cut by 11 bases, the J end by 5 bases, with 16 bases between. The CDR3 region has the DNA TGTGCCGTGGGGGGGCAGGTCCATCAGCCCCAGCATTTT. It specifies CAVGGQVHQPQHF.

This clone was counted a single time. The genes are TRBV6-6 and TRBJ2-2; TRBD2 matches at 9 bases. Germline V CDR1 and CDR2: MNHNY, SVGAGI (reference sequence). With V trimmed by 5 bases and J by 9 bases, 13 bases remained unmatched. The CDR3 runs 16 residues. This CDR3 reads CASSRPGGRADRELFF. CDR3 sequence (DNA): TGTGCCAGCAGTCGCCCTGGCGGGAGGGCTGACCGGGAGCTGTTTTTT.

The chain combines TRBV7-9 with TRBJ2-6; 11 bases match TRBD1. The CDR3 is 19 residues long. V was pared by 5 bases and J by 4 bases, with 13 bases of the junction left unmatched. Germline CDR1 SEHNR, CDR2 FQNEAQ (reference sequence). The CDR3 region is CASSPTGRDRGDGANVLTF. Written as DNA, the CDR3 is TGTGCCAGCAGCCCAACCGGCCGGGACAGGGGGGACGGGGCCAACGTCCTGACTTTC.

The rearrangement links TRBV18 to TRBJ2-7, with 7 bases lining up with TRBD1. Germline CDR1 is KGHSH and CDR2 is LQKENI. This CDR3 is 14 amino acids long. V shed 6 bases and J 3 bases; nucleotides not matched to a gene: 8. The CDR3 protein is CASSWTGEDYEQYF. CDR3 bases: TGTGCCAGCTCGTGGACAGGAGAAGACTACGAGCAGTACTTC.

The V gene is TRBV29-1, the J gene TRBJ2-1; D not resolved. The V gene's germline CDR1 is SQVTM and CDR2 ANQGSEA. Trimming cost V 7 bases and J 2 bases, with 9 bases left between them. This CDR3 is built from 12 residues. In DNA form, the CDR3 reads TGCAGCGCCACGAGTCCCTACAATGAGCAGTTCTTC. Protein sequence: CSATSPYNEQFF.

V usage is TRBV5-6 and J usage is TRBJ1-3; no clear D. The CDR3 is 15 amino acids. CDR1 and CDR2 (germline): SGHDT, YYEEEE. Trimming pared 5 bases from V and 3 bases from J, leaving 15 bases between. The CDR3 is CASSLASGIGNTIYF. The CDR3 region has the DNA TGTGCCAGCAGTCTCGCTTCGGGGATTGGAAACACCATATATTTT.

The chain uses TRBV7-3 and TRBJ2-7, with 9 bases lining up with TRBD2. This CDR3 contains 14 residues. Germline V gene data show CDR1 as SGHTA and CDR2 as FQGTGA. V shed 4 bases and J 3 bases; nucleotides not matched to a gene: 4. CDR3 in amino acids: CASSSSGNGYEQYF. Written as DNA, the CDR3 is TGTGCCAGCAGCTCTAGCGGGAACGGCTACGAGCAGTACTTC.

The chain combines TRBV29-1 with TRBJ2-3; 8 bases are shared with TRBD2. The germline gives CDR1 SQVTM, CDR2 ANQGSEA. The CDR3 has 14 amino acids. The ends lost 4 bases at V and 4 bases at J; junction bases unmatched: 7. CDR3 in DNA: TGCAGCGTTGCCCTAGCGGGTAAGGCAGATACGCAGTATTTT. Translation: CSVALAGKADTQYF.

The chain employs TRBV5-6 and TRBJ2-5; tentative D call: TRBD2 (5 bases). V was trimmed by 1 base and J by 8 bases, leaving 12 bases between them. The CDR3 is 13 residues long. Germline values: CDR1 SGHDT, CDR2 YYEEEE. CDR3 DNA: TGTGCCAGCAGCTTGAACCCCCCGGGAACCCAGTACTTC. Encoded protein: CASSLNPPGTQYF.

This chain's CDR3 is CASSEQGPGGSQPQHF. The CDR3 DNA is TGTGCCAGCAGTGAACAGGGTCCCGGAGGGAGTCAGCCCCAGCATTTT. The chain employs TRBV6-1 and TRBJ1-5, with D possibly TRBD1 on 5 matching bases. The CDR3 consists of 16 residues. Deletions cut 2 bases from V and 6 bases from J, with 17 bases between. Germline CDR1 reads MNHNS; CDR2 reads SASEGT.

This clone was seen only a few times. The genes are TRBV28 and TRBJ1-5; D is unclear. Germline CDR1 reads MDHEN; CDR2 reads SYDVKM. Trimming removed 1 base at V and 5 bases at J, with 6 bases between. The CDR3 sequence is 13 residues long. The DNA of the CDR3 is TGTGCCAGCAGTTTATTCCCAGATCAGCCCCAGCATTTT. It yields the protein CASSLFPDQPQHF.

V gene TRBV7-7 combines with J gene TRBJ2-7, with D possibly matching TRBD2 (6 bases). The germline V gene encodes CDR1 SSHAT and CDR2 FNYEAQ (reference sequence). The germline V and J ends were trimmed by 5 bases and 6 bases, with 14 bases remaining between them. The length of the CDR3 is 13 residues. The CDR3 protein is CASSVGPGVEQYF. The CDR3, as DNA: TGTGCCAGCAGCGTAGGTCCGGGGGTCGAGCAGTACTTC.

J is TRBJ2-7 and V is TRBV4-1; 9 bases line up with TRBD2. This CDR3 has 19 residues. Germline V gene data show CDR1 as MGHRA and CDR2 as YSYEKL. After removal of 0 bases from V and 3 bases from J, the junction contained 15 bases not matched to a gene. The CDR3 bases are TGCGCCAGCAGCCAAGACCCGGCATTAATAGCGGGAGAGATCTACGAGCAGTACTTC. This codes for CASSQDPALIAGEIYEQYF.